This T cell receptor (beta chain) originates from a study of T-cell reconstitution after alpha-beta-depleted transplantation in children. Points from the study as a whole: Among T cells one year after transplant, newly produced cells accounted for most counts and diversity. For some patients, TCRbeta diversity was high at day 60 because of recipient T cells and thymic progenitors that survived. Several hundred rapidly expanded clones from non-depleted graft cells reportedly supplied alpha-beta T cells about two months post-transplant.

With regard to this clonotype: What it recognizes is unknown.

Germline assignment: CDR1 LNHDA and CDR2 SQIVND (reference sequence). CDR3 length: 15 residues. Trimming took 7 bases from V and 4 from J; bases not matched to a gene: 10. Preparation of the TCRbeta library involved a method that used unique molecular identifiers. TCRdb fed the PCR reads into MiXCR, producing one record per CDR3 protein. The profile shows hundreds of thousands of distinct CDR3 sequences, approximately 15% of them singletons. This chain connects TRBV19 to TRBJ2-7; 10 bases match TRBD2. Sequences were derived from PBMCs, mostly from graft donor cells, sampled 360 days after TCRalphabeta/CD19-depleted stem cell transplant. The source of this sequence is a male patient between 10 and 17 years old who had a stem cell transplant for acute lymphoblastic leukemia, so the T cells may come from the graft donor. CDR3 sequence reads: CASKNWASGSYEQYF. For the CDR3, the DNA is TGTGCCAGTAAAAACTGGGCTAGCGGGAGTTACGAGCAGTACTTC.